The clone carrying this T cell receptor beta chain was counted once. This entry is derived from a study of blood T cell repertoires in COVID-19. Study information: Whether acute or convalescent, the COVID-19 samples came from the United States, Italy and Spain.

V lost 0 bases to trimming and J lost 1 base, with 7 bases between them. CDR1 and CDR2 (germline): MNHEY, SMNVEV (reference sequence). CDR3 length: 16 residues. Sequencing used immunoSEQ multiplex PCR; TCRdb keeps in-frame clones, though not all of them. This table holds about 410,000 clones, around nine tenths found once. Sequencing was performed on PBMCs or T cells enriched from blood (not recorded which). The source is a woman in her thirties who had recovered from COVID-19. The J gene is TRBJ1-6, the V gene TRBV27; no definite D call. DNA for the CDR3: TGTGCCAGCAGTTTATCCGGGTCGTCCTATAATTCACCCCTCCACTTT. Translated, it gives CASSLSGSSYNSPLHF.